What follows are 20 T cell receptor beta chains derived from one specimen sequenced in a study of cytomegalovirus exposure and HLA in healthy donors. 13 Jbeta primers and 60 Vbeta primers were used for the PCR. Clones were read by immunoSEQ multiplex PCR, and TCRdb kept only the in-frame ones, dropping some. The profile shows some 180,000 clones, under 85% of them singletons. The specimen was PBMCs. Source of these receptors: a male donor in good health and CMV-seronegative.

This chain links TRBV2 with TRBJ1-2; D gene uncertain. V was clipped by 3 bases and J by 5 bases, with 16 bases between them. The CDR3 extends over 15 amino acids. Germline CDR1 SNHLY, CDR2 FYNNEI. CDR3 sequence (DNA): TGTGCCAGCAGTGAGGAGGAGGGCGCGTGGTATGGCTACACCTTC. This encodes CASSEEEGAWYGYTF.

This clone was counted between two and nine times. The chain recombines TRBV6-5 with TRBJ2-1; 7 nucleotides match TRBD2. V shed 2 bases, J shed 2 bases, and the junction held 3 bases outside the gene matches. Germline loops: CDR1 MNHEY, CDR2 SVGAGI. The CDR3 sequence is 15 residues long. The CDR3 DNA reads as TGTGCCAGCAGTTACGTGAGCGGGACCTACAATGAGCAGTTCTTC. Its translation: CASSYVSGTYNEQFF.

V gene TRBV6-6 combines with J gene TRBJ2-5; D possibly corresponds to TRBD2 (6 bases). The CDR3 is 16 amino acids. Germline V gene data show CDR1 as MNHNY and CDR2 as SVGAGI (reference sequence). Trimming removed 6 bases from V and 5 bases from J, with 22 bases in between. DNA for the CDR3: TGTGCCAGCAGCTCTATGGGGGGAACTATAATGGAGACCCAGTACTTC. As protein: CASSSMGGTIMETQYF.

The CDR3: CAWSARQGGTDTQYF. The CDR3 DNA follows: TGTGCCTGGAGTGCGCGACAGGGTGGCACAGATACGCAGTATTTT. The chain is built from TRBV30 and TRBJ2-3, with 7 nucleotides matching TRBD1. The CDR3 runs 15 residues. The V gene end was trimmed by 1 base and the J gene end by 1 base; junction bases not matched to a gene: 5. The germline gives CDR1 GTSNPN, CDR2 SVGIG (reference sequence).

The chain carries TRBV6-1 and TRBJ1-3, with D possibly TRBD1 on 5 matching bases. Trimming removed 5 bases from V and 0 bases from J, with 11 bases in between. The CDR3 runs 15 residues. Per germline, CDR1 MNHNS and CDR2 SASEGT. The CDR3: CASSSGFSSGNTIYF. CDR3 nucleotide sequence: TGTGCCAGCAGTTCAGGGTTTTCCTCTGGAAACACCATATATTTT.

The chain's CDR3 is CARARRAGYTF. CDR3 coding DNA: TGCGCCAGAGCAAGGAGGGCTGGCTACACCTTC. The chain combines TRBV5-1 with TRBJ1-2; the D is unclear. The CDR3 loop spans 11 amino acids. Germline lookup yields CDR1 SGHRS and CDR2 YFSETQ. V lost 8 bases to trimming and J lost 7 bases, with 12 bases between them.

The chain joins TRBV29-1 to TRBJ1-2; no definite D call. Trimming pared 6 bases from V and 3 bases from J, leaving 11 bases between. From germline, CDR1 is SQVTM and CDR2 ANQGSEA. This CDR3 comprises 12 residues. In DNA form, the CDR3 reads TGCAGCGTCGGTACTGAATACTATGGCTACACCTTC. Its translation is CSVGTEYYGYTF.

The V and J genes are TRBV15 and TRBJ2-7, with 10 bases aligning to TRBD1. The CDR3 covers 16 residues. Germline V CDR1 and CDR2: LNHNV, YYDKDF (reference sequence). J gave up 4 bases and V 0 bases, and 6 bases lay outside the gene matches. The CDR3 loop reads CATSRDLGQGFYEQYF. CDR3 bases: TGTGCCACCAGCAGAGATTTGGGACAGGGGTTTTACGAGCAGTACTTC.

Note on this clone: This sample includes further DNA sequences coding for the same CDR3. This chain joins TRBV27 and TRBJ2-1; D is perhaps TRBD1 (6 bases). This CDR3 is 13 amino acids long. Germline CDR1 MNHEY, CDR2 SMNVEV (reference sequence). Trimming pared 0 bases from V and 6 bases from J, leaving 6 bases between. In DNA form, the CDR3 reads TGTGCCAGCAGTTTATCAGGGGGCAATGAGCAGTTCTTC. This codes for CASSLSGGNEQFF.

V gene TRBV6-4 combines with J gene TRBJ2-2, with 9 bases fitting TRBD2. The CDR3 extends over 15 amino acids. The V and J ends lost 3 bases and 4 bases, in that order; junction bases with no gene match: 3. Germline lookup yields CDR1 MRHNA and CDR2 SNTAGT. The CDR3 DNA sequence: TGTGCCAGCAGTGAATTAGCGGGAGCCACCGGGGAGCTGTTTTTT. Translating gives CASSELAGATGELFF.

About this clone: This sample also contains other DNA sequences that code for the same CDR3. The V call is TRBV30, the J call TRBJ1-2; possibly TRBD1 for D (5 bases). Per the germline V gene, CDR1 is GTSNPN and CDR2 is SVGIG (reference sequence). This CDR3 region has 13 residues. Trimming removed 0 bases from V and 4 bases from J, with 9 bases in between. The CDR3 reads CAWSVGGAYGYTF. Here the CDR3 DNA reads TGTGCCTGGAGTGTTGGAGGGGCCTATGGCTACACCTTC. The full variable domain, its missing parts supplied by reference TRBV30 and TRBJ1-2, is SQTIHQWPATLVQPVGSPLSLECTVEGTSNPNLYWYRQAAGRGLQLLFYSVGIGQISSEVPQNLSASRPQDRQFILSSKKLLLSDSGFYLCAWSVGGAYGYTFGSGTRLTVV.

This clone was observed a handful of times. The chain couples TRBV28 to TRBJ1-2; D gene ambiguous. Trimming removed 3 bases at V and 4 bases at J, with 15 bases between. This CDR3 is 15 amino acids long. Looked up from germline, CDR1 is MDHEN and CDR2 is SYDVKM. CDR3 sequence reads: CASSLGVLTPYGYTF. The CDR3 nucleotides are TGTGCCAGCAGTTTGGGAGTCCTAACCCCCTATGGCTACACCTTC.

In DNA form, the CDR3 reads TGTGCCAGCAGTTCAGGGGGCAATCAGCCCCAGCATTTT. Amino acids: CASSSGGNQPQHF. The chain joins TRBV6-5 to TRBJ1-5; a possible D gene is TRBD1 (6 bases). The V end lost 4 bases, the J end lost 2 bases, and 6 bases lay between the germline ends. Germline CDR1 is MNHEY and CDR2 is SVGAGI. The CDR3 covers 13 residues.

V is TRBV7-3 and J is TRBJ2-7, with TRBD2 as a possible D gene (7 bases). This CDR3 is 16 amino acids long. Trimming removed 2 bases at V and 3 bases at J, with 17 bases between. From germline, CDR1 is SGHTA and CDR2 FQGTGA. CDR3 coding DNA: TGTGCCAGCAGCTTATCAGGGGCGCGGGGGATCTACGAGCAGTACTTC. It translates to CASSLSGARGIYEQYF.

The chain carries TRBV19 and TRBJ1-2; D is uncertain. Germline V gene lookup returns CDR1 LNHDA and CDR2 SQIVND (reference sequence). The V gene lost 5 bases and the J gene lost 4 bases, with 11 bases spanning the gap. The CDR3 is 13 amino acids. In nucleotides, the CDR3 is TGTGCCAGTAGTGTGACTGCCGCCTATGGCTACACCTTC. It translates to CASSVTAAYGYTF.

This chain uses TRBV28 with TRBJ2-4; 9 bases align to TRBD1. The CDR3 covers 16 residues. Germline trimming cut 4 bases from V and 9 bases from J; bases unmatched to any gene: 13. In germline, CDR1 is MDHEN, CDR2 SYDVKM. The CDR3 loop is CASSSGQGRRGVIQYF. Written as DNA, the CDR3 is TGTGCCAGCAGTTCCGGACAGGGGCGGAGGGGGGTCATTCAGTACTTC.

The chain uses TRBV6-1 and TRBJ2-7; TRBD1 might be the D (7 bases). The germline V gene encodes CDR1 MNHNS and CDR2 SASEGT. The V gene lost 1 base and the J gene lost 2 bases, with 15 bases spanning the gap. The CDR3 is made up of 16 amino acids. The CDR3 region has the DNA TGTGCCAGCAGTGAAGTCATGGCAGGGGGGACCTACGAGCAGTACTTC. It is translated as CASSEVMAGGTYEQYF.

CDR3 amino acids: CASSPRFSYNEQFF. CDR3 DNA sequence: TGTGCCAGCAGCCCGCGATTCTCCTACAATGAGCAGTTCTTC. The chain links TRBV7-3 to TRBJ2-1, with D unresolved. Trimming pared 5 bases from V and 0 bases from J, leaving 8 bases between. Germline loops: CDR1 SGHTA, CDR2 FQGTGA. This CDR3 contains 14 residues.

The J gene is TRBJ1-4, the V gene TRBV27, with D possibly being TRBD1 (5 bases). V lost 4 bases and J 8 bases, leaving 14 bases between the germline ends. Germline CDR1 is MNHEY and CDR2 is SMNVEV (reference sequence). This CDR3 has 14 residues. Here the CDR3 DNA reads TGTGCCAGCAGTTCCCCGGGGGTTGGGGAAAAACTGTTTTTT. It specifies CASSSPGVGEKLFF.

The V gene is TRBV9, the J gene TRBJ2-1, with 14 nucleotides matching TRBD2. The germline V gene encodes CDR1 SGDLS and CDR2 YYNGEE. V was pared by 1 base and J by 0 bases, with 9 bases of the junction left unmatched. CDR3 size: 20 residues. CDR3 bases: TGTGCCAGCAGCGTATCCGGACTAGCGGGGGGTATTAGCTCCTACAATGAGCAGTTCTTC. Amino acid sequence: CASSVSGLAGGISSYNEQFF.